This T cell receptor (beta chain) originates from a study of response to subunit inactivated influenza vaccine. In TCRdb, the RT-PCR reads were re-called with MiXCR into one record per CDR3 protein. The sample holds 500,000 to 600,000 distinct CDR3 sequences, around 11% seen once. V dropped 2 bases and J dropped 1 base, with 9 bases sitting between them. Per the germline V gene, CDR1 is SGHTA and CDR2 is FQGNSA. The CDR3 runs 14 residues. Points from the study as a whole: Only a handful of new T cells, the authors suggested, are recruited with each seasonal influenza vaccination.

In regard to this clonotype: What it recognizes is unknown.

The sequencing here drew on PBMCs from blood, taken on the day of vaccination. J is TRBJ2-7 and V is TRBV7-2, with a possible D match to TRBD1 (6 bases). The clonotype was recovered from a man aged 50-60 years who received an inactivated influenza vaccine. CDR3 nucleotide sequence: TGTGCCAGCAGCTTAATGGACAGTTCCTACGAGCAGTACTTC. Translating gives CASSLMDSSYEQYF.